Listed below are T cell receptor beta chains from one sample, sequenced in a study of blood T cell repertoires in COVID-19. Repertoires were generated with immunoSEQ multiplex PCR, while TCRdb's copy carries only in-frame clones and drops some. The sample lists around 340,000 clones, 80% to 90% occurring once. The material sequenced was PBMCs or T cells enriched from blood (not recorded which). The receptors were sampled from a woman aged 40 to 50 with acute COVID-19. Each CDR3 is given without its conserved first and last residue. Clone size is stated in some rows and not others, as once, few, many or a class when expanded.

>TRBJ2-5|TRBV7-9|few
ASSLAGGETQY
>TRBJ2-7|TRBV28|NA
ASSYPTSGRVYEQY
>TRBJ2-3|TRBV27|NA
ASSRAWLDTQY
>TRBJ2-5|TRBV5-4|NA
ASSLALGGQETQY
>TRBJ2-6|TRBV5-4|NA
ASSLAPGFSSGANVLT
>TRBJ2-1|TRBV7-2|few
ASSLGAREKQF
>TRBJ1-2|TRBV4-1|few
ASSQDLRKGYGYT
>TRBJ1-1|TRBV12-3/TRBV12-4|NA
ASSGDKNTEAF
>TRBJ1-1|TRBV29-1|NA
SVEAGGGGTEAF
>TRBJ2-1|TRBV9|NA
ASSVGTSPYNEQF
>TRBJ1-1|TRBV28|once
ASLQFTQGLNTEAF
>TRBJ2-2|TRBV3-1/TRBV3-2|few
ASSQDLGGGTGELF
>TRBJ2-3|TRBV20-1|NA
SARRGDTQY
>TRBJ2-2|TRBV5-1|NA
ASSSPGLNTGELF
>TRBJ2-2|TRBV10-3|NA
AISDRFGTGELF
>TRBJ1-2|TRBV25-1|NA
ASSVYRGGYT
>TRBJ1-1|TRBV18|NA
ASSPREGRTEAF
>TRBJ2-1|TRBV7-6|NA
ASSQQERDNEQF
>TRBJ2-3|TRBV15|NA
ATSRELAGAQGAQY
>TRBJ2-1|TRBV3-1/TRBV3-2|many
ASSLAGSSYNEQF
>TRBJ2-1|TRBV10-3|NA
AISEKASGRFNEQF
>TRBJ2-6|TRBV21-1|NA
ASSPTGPIPRPLPNVLT
>TRBJ1-2|TRBV24-1|once
ATSGPFWSFYGYT
>TRBJ1-2|TRBV4-1|once
ASSSKEGQTIVGWDGYT
>TRBJ2-1|TRBV11-2|many
ASSPRWLAGNEQF
>TRBJ1-1|TRBV2|NA
ATSTGHTEAF
>TRBJ1-4|TRBV6-1|NA
ASSEGGINEKLF
>TRBJ1-2|TRBV27|NA
ASSQYRDRGDYGYT
>TRBJ1-5|TRBV12-3/TRBV12-4|NA
ASLRGGGQPQH
>TRBJ2-1|TRBV7-2|once
ASSAETSGREQF
>TRBJ1-1|TRBV12-3/TRBV12-4|NA
ASKVGTGGEAF
>TRBJ2-2|TRBV19|NA
ASKGQKITGELF